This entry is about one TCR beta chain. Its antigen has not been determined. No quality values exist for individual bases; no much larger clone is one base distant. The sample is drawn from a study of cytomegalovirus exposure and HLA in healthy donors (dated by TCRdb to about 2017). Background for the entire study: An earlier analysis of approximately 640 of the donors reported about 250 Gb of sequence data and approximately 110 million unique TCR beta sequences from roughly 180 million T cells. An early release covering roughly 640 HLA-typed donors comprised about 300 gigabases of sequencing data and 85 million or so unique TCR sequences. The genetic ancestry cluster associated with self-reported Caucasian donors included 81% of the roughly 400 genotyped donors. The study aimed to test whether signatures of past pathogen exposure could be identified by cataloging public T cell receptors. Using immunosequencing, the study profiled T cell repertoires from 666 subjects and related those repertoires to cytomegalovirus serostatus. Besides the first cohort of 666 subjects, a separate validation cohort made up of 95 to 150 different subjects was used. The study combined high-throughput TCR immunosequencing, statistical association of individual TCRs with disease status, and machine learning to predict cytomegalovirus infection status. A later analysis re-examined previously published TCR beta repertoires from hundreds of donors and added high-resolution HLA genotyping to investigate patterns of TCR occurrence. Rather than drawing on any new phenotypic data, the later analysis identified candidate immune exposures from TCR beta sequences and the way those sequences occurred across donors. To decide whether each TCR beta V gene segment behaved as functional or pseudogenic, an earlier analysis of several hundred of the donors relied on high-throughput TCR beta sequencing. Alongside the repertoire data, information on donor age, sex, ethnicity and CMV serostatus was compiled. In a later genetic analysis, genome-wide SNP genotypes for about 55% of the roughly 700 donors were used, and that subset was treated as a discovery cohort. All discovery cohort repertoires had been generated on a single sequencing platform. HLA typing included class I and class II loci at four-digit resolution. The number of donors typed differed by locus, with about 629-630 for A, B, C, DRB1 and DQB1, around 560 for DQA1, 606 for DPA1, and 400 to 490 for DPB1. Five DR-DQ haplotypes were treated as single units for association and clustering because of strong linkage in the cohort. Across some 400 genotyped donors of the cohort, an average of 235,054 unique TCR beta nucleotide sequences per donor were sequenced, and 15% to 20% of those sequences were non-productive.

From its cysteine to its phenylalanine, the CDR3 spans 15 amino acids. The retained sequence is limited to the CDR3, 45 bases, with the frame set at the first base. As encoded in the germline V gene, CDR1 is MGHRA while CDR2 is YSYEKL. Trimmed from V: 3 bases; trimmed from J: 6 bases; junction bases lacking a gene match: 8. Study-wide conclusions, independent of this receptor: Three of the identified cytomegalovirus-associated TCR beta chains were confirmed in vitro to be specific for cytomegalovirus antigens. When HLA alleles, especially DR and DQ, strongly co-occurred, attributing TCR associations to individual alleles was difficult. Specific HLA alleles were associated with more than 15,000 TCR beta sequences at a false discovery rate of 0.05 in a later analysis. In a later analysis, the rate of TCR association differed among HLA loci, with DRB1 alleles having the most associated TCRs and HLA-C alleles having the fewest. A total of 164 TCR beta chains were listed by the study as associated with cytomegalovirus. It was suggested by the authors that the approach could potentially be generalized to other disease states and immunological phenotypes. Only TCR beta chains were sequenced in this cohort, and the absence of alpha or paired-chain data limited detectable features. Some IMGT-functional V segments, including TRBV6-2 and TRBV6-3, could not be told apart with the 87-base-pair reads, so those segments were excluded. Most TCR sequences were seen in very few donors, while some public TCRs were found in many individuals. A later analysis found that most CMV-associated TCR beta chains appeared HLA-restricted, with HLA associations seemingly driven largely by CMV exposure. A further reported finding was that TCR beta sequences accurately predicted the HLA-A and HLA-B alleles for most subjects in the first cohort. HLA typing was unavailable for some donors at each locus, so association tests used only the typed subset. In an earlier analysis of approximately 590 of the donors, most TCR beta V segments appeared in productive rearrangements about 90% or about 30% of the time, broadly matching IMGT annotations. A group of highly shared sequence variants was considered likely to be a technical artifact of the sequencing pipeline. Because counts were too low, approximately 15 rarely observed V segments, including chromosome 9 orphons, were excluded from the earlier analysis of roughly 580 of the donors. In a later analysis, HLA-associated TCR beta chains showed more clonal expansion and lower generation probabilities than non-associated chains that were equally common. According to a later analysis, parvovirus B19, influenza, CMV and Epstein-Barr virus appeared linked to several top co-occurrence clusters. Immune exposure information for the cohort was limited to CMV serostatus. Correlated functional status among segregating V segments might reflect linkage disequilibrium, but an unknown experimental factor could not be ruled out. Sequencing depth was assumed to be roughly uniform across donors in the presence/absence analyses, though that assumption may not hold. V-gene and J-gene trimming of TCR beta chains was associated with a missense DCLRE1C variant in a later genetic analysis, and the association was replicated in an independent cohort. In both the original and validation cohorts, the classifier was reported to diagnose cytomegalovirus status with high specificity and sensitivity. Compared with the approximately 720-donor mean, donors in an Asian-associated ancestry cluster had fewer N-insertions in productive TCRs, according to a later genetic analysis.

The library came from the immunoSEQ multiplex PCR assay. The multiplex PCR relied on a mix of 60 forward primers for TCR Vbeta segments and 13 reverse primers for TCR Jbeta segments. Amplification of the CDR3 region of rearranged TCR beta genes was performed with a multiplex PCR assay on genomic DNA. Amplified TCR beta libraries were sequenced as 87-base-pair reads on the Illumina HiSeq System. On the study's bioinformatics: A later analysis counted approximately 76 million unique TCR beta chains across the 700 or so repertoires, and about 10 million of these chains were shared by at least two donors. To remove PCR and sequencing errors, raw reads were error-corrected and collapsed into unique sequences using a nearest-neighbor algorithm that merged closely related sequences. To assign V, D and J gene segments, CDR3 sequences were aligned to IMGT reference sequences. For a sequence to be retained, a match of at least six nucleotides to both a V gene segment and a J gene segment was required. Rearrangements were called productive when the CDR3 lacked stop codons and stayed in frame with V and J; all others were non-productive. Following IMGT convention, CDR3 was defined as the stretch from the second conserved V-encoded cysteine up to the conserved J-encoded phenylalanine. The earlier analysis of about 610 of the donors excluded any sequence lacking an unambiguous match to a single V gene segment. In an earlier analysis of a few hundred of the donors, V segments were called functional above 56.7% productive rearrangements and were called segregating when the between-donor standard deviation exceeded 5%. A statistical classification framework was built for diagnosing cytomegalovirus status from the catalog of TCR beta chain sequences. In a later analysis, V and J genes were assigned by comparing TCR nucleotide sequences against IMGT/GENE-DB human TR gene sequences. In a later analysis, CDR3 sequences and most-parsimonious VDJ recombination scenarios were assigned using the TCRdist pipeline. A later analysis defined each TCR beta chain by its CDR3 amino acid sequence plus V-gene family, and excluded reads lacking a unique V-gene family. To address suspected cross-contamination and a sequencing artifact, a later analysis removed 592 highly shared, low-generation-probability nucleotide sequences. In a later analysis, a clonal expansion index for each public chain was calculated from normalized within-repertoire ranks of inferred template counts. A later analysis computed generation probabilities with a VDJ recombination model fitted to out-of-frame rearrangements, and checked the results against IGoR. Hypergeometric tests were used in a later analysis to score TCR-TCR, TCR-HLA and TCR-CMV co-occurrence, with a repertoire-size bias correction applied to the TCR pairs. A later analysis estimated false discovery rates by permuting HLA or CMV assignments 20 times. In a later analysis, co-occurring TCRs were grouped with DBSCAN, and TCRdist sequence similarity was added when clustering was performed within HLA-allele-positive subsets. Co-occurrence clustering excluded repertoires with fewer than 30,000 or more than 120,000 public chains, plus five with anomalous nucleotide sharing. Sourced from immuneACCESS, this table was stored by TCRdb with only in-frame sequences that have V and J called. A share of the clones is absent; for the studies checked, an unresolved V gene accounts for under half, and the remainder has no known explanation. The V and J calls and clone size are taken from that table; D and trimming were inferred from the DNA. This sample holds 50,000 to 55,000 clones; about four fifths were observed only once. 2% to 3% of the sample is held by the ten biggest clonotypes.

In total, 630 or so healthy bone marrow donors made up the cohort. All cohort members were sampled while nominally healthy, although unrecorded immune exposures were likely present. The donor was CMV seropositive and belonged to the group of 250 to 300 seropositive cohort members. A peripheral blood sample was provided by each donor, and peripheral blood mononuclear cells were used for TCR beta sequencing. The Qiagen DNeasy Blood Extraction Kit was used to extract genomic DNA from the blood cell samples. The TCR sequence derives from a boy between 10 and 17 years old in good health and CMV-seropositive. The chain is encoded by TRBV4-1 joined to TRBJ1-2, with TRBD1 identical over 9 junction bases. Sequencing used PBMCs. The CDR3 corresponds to CASSHTPGQGDGYTF. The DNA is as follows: TGCGCCAGCAGCCATACTCCGGGACAGGGAGATGGCTACACCTTC.